Below are 22 T cell receptor beta chains sequenced from a single sample in a study of cytomegalovirus exposure and HLA in healthy donors. Both 60 Vbeta primers and 13 Jbeta primers went into the PCR. Sequencing was performed with immunoSEQ multiplex PCR; in TCRdb, only in-frame clones are kept and a portion is missing. The table includes about 240,000 clones, about 81% detected once. Sequenced material: PBMCs. The receptors derive from a woman in her fifties or sixties in good health and CMV-seropositive.

The chain carries TRBV27 and TRBJ1-1; 8 positions agree with TRBD1. The CDR3 sequence is 16 residues long. Trimming cost V 3 bases and J 3 bases; bases outside gene matches: 9. In germline, CDR1 is MNHEY, CDR2 SMNVEV (reference sequence). CDR3 coding DNA: TGTGCCAGCAGTTTCCTCGGACAGGGCAGGCACACTGAAGCTTTCTTT. The encoded protein is CASSFLGQGRHTEAFF.

This clone was counted only a few times. This chain joins TRBV6-1 and TRBJ2-2, with 7 bases lining up with TRBD2. The CDR3 is 19 residues long. Germline trimming cut 2 bases from V and 4 bases from J; bases unmatched to any gene: 16. Germline V CDR1 and CDR2: MNHNS, SASEGT. In DNA form, the CDR3 reads TGTGCCAGCAGTGAACGATTAATGGTTGAGGGAGGGATCACCGGGGAGCTGTTTTTT. It is translated as CASSERLMVEGGITGELFF.

The V gene is TRBV11-2, the J gene TRBJ2-7; 8 nucleotides align to TRBD2. The CDR3 totals 15 residues. The germline gives CDR1 SGHAT, CDR2 FQNNGV. V dropped 6 bases and J dropped 0; count of bases not matched to a gene: 7. The CDR3 loop reads CASRLSGVSSYEQYF. DNA of the CDR3: TGTGCCAGCAGGCTTAGCGGGGTCTCCTCCTACGAGCAGTACTTC.

The chain couples TRBV5-1 to TRBJ1-1; TRBD1 aligns across 10 bases. V shed 4 bases and J 4 bases; nucleotides not matched to a gene: 4. Germline V gives CDR1 SGHRS, CDR2 YFSETQ. The CDR3 covers 14 residues. Here the CDR3 reads CASSPRDRGTEAFF. CDR3 coding DNA: TGCGCCAGCAGCCCCCGGGACAGGGGCACTGAAGCTTTCTTT.

The rearrangement links TRBV5-6 to TRBJ2-1, with D perhaps matching TRBD2 (7 bases). Per germline, CDR1 SGHDT and CDR2 YYEEEE. V was pared by 0 bases and J by 7 bases, with 17 bases between. CDR3 size: 16 residues. CDR3 amino acids: CASSLARGRAINEQFF. As DNA, the CDR3 is TGTGCCAGCAGCTTGGCGAGGGGGAGGGCCATAAATGAGCAGTTCTTC. The full variable domain, in which reference TRBV5-6 and TRBJ2-1 provide the parts outside the CDR3, is DAGVTQSPTHLIKTRGQQVTLRCSPKSGHDTVSWYQQALGQGPQFIFQYYEEEERQRGNFPDRFSGHQFPNYSSELNVNALLLGDSALYLCASSLARGRAINEQFFGPGTRLTVL.

The chain employs TRBV6-5 and TRBJ1-1, with 7 bases that match TRBD1. CDR1 and CDR2 from the germline V gene are MNHEY and SVGAGI. Losses at the gene ends were 0 bases for V and 4 bases for J; bases not matched to a gene: 2. The CDR3 runs to 14 residues. The CDR3 is CASSYSTGTTEAFF. The CDR3 DNA reads as TGTGCCAGCAGTTACTCGACAGGGACCACTGAAGCTTTCTTT.

The chain couples TRBV19 to TRBJ2-1; TRBD2 matches at 11 bases. CDR1 and CDR2 (germline): LNHDA, SQIVND (reference sequence). The J segment lost 4 bases and the V segment lost 5 bases, leaving 10 bases of the junction unmatched. The CDR3 spans 17 residues. This chain's CDR3 is CASSPASGRSPYNEQFF. In nucleotides, the CDR3 is TGTGCCAGTAGTCCCGCTAGCGGGAGGAGCCCATACAATGAGCAGTTCTTC.

V usage is TRBV28 and J usage is TRBJ1-2, with 8 bases aligning to TRBD1. Trimming cost V 3 bases and J 5 bases; bases outside gene matches: 17. Germline CDR1 is MDHEN and CDR2 is SYDVKM. This CDR3 is 18 amino acids long. The DNA of the CDR3 is TGTGCCAGCAGTTTCCCTCCTGGGCAGGGGGCTTATCGGTATGGCTACACCTTC. Translating gives CASSFPPGQGAYRYGYTF.

This rearrangement joins TRBV7-9 to TRBJ1-6; D gene uncertain. V lost 4 bases and J 0 bases, leaving 13 bases between the germline ends. Looked up from germline, CDR1 is SEHNR and CDR2 is FQNEAQ (reference sequence). The CDR3 loop spans 17 amino acids. The CDR3 DNA is TGTGCCAGCAGCTCCAGCGGCGGGAGCTCCTATAATTCACCCCTCCACTTT. Its protein product is CASSSSGGSSYNSPLHF.

V and J are TRBV9 and TRBJ1-1, with D possibly being TRBD1 (5 bases). The CDR3 runs to 15 residues. V was shortened by 3 bases and J by 2 bases, with 14 bases between the two germline ends. The germline CDR1 and CDR2 sequences are SGDLS and YYNGEE. The CDR3: CASSAREGYNTEAFF. The DNA of the CDR3 is TGTGCCAGCAGCGCTCGGGAGGGGTACAACACTGAAGCTTTCTTT. Combining the CDR3 with reference TRBV9 and TRBJ1-1 gives the whole variable domain DSGVTQTPKHLITATGQRVTLRCSPRSGDLSVYWYQQSLDQGLQFLIQYYNGEERAKGNILERFSAQQFPDLHSELNLSSLELGDSALYFCASSAREGYNTEAFFGQGTRLTVV.

CDR3 protein: CASSLGGQPVLLFF. In DNA form, the CDR3 reads TGCGCCAGCAGCTTGGGGGGCCAGCCCGTATTGCTGTTCTTC. This chain joins TRBV5-1 and TRBJ2-1, with D possibly being TRBD1 (5 bases). V was pared by 0 bases and J by 15 bases, with 19 bases between. Looked up from germline, CDR1 is SGHRS and CDR2 is YFSETQ. The CDR3 totals 14 residues.

Only a few counts were recorded for this clone. J is TRBJ1-1 and V is TRBV19, with TRBD1 matching over 7 bases. The CDR3 totals 14 residues. Germline loops: CDR1 LNHDA, CDR2 SQIVND (reference sequence). V shed 4 bases and J 6 bases; nucleotides not matched to a gene: 8. The CDR3: CASSSGTVGAEAFF. In DNA form, the CDR3 reads TGTGCCAGTAGTAGCGGGACAGTCGGGGCTGAAGCTTTCTTT.

CDR3 nucleotides: TGTGCCAGCTCTCTTATGACAATCCTTGGGGAGACCCAGTACTTC. Translating it yields CASSLMTILGETQYF. The genes are TRBV18 and TRBJ2-5, with D hard to call. Trimming removed 6 bases at V and 5 bases at J, with 19 bases between. The CDR3 runs to 15 residues. The germline gives CDR1 KGHSH, CDR2 LQKENI.

The chain couples TRBV9 to TRBJ2-7; TRBD1 is a possible D gene (5 bases). Trimming took off 0 bases at V and 3 bases at J, with 13 bases between the two ends. Germline CDR1 SGDLS, CDR2 YYNGEE. The CDR3 has 15 residues. The CDR3 loop is CASSVASGHGYEQYF. The CDR3 DNA is TGTGCCAGCAGCGTAGCCTCAGGACACGGCTACGAGCAGTACTTC.

The rearrangement uses TRBV27 and TRBJ2-7; D might be TRBD2 (5 bases). The CDR3 has 15 residues. CDR1 and CDR2 (germline): MNHEY, SMNVEV (reference sequence). V was cut by 4 bases and J by 2 bases, with 15 bases left in between. CDR3 nucleotides: TGTGCCAGCAGTTCCCCCCGGAGGACGGCCTACGAGCAGTACTTC. Its translation is CASSSPRRTAYEQYF.

This chain uses TRBV19 with TRBJ2-7; the match to TRBD1 covers 11 bases. The CDR3 spans 13 residues. CDR1 and CDR2 (germline): LNHDA, SQIVND (reference sequence). V dropped 7 bases and J dropped 3; count of bases not matched to a gene: 2. CDR3 residues: CASTGTGGYEQYF. The CDR3 DNA is TGTGCCAGTACCGGGACAGGGGGCTACGAGCAGTACTTC.

This chain joins TRBV19 and TRBJ2-7; D is possibly TRBD1 (5 bases). Deletions cut 6 bases from V and 3 bases from J, with 15 bases between. The length of the CDR3 is 14 residues. Germline values: CDR1 LNHDA, CDR2 SQIVND (reference sequence). This CDR3 reads CASSDSTTFYEQYF. CDR3 coding DNA: TGTGCCAGTAGCGACAGCACAACCTTCTACGAGCAGTACTTC.

The chain combines TRBV4-1 with TRBJ2-1; tentatively, D is TRBD2 (6 bases). From germline, CDR1 is MGHRA and CDR2 YSYEKL. CDR3 length: 15 amino acids. V was pared by 1 base and J by 2 bases, with 9 bases between. The CDR3 region is CASSQVGSPYNEQFF. The CDR3, as DNA: TGCGCCAGCAGCCAAGTCGGGAGTCCCTACAATGAGCAGTTCTTC.

CDR3 coding DNA: TGTGCCAGCAGCTTCCTAGACAGGGGCTTTTACGAGCAGTACTTC. Translated, it gives CASSFLDRGFYEQYF. The chain uses TRBV28 and TRBJ2-5; TRBD1 aligns across 8 bases. Gene TRBJ2-7 matches the end of the DNA better, so the J call may be wrong. This CDR3 region has 15 residues. The germline CDR1 and CDR2 sequences are MDHEN and SYDVKM.

The V gene is TRBV25-1, the J gene TRBJ1-2; 9 bases map to TRBD1. V gave up 7 bases and J gave up 5 bases; unmatched junction bases: 11. The CDR3 sequence is 15 residues long. Germline V gene sequence: CDR1 MGHDK, CDR2 SYGVNS. In nucleotides, the CDR3 is TGTGCCAGCACTGAGGGGGGACAGGGTGGATATGGCTACACCTTC. Its protein is CASTEGGQGGYGYTF.

Worth noting for this clone: One junction end does not reproduce the germline sequence, and a read error may be involved. The rearrangement links TRBV10-1 to TRBJ2-3, with 9 bases fitting TRBD2. The CDR3 runs 13 residues. The germline gives CDR1 WNHNN, CDR2 SYGVQD (reference sequence). CDR3: CASRAGGTDTQYF. The CDR3 bases are TGCGCCAGCAGAGCGGGAGGCACGGATACGCAGTATTTT.

The chain joins TRBV6-5 to TRBJ1-2, with D uncertain. V was cut by 1 base and J by 6 bases, with 9 bases left in between. Germline loops: CDR1 MNHEY, CDR2 SVGAGI. This CDR3 has 13 amino acids. CDR3 nucleotides: TGTGCCAGCAGTTACTTTGGACTGGATGGCTACACCTTC. Encoded protein: CASSYFGLDGYTF.